This TCR beta chain was sequenced during a study of T cells in Graves' hyperthyroidism and ophthalmopathy. Study-level information: Initial diagnosis, before any treatment, was when peripheral blood was collected.

The TCR beta CDR3 regions underwent amplification using RNA transcripts as the source. TCR CDR3 underwent first-round RT-PCR with the HTBI primer set. From the multiplex PCR reads, TCRdb called clonotypes with MiXCR, one entry per CDR3 protein. The table lists under 400,000 distinct CDR3 sequences, roughly a fifth of them singletons. Comment on this clonotype: Its antigen is not identified.

The length of the CDR3 is 14 residues. V lost 8 bases to trimming and J lost 3 bases, with 17 bases between them. Germline CDR1 and CDR2: DFQATT and SNEGSKA (reference sequence). The study, taken as a whole, reports: Expanded thyroid clonotypes (above 0.001) were mostly also found in blood.

The rearrangement links TRBV20-1 to TRBJ2-1; possible D gene TRBD2, 6 bases. The sequence was obtained from a woman between 45 and 60 years old with Graves' hyperthyroidism. The sequencing input was blood. The CDR3 sequence: CSPKLAGRYNEQFF. DNA of the CDR3: TGCAGTCCGAAACTAGCTGGGCGCTACAATGAGCAGTTCTTC.